This T cell receptor (beta chain) originates from a study of Ad26.COV2.S vaccination and SARS-CoV-2 variants. CDR3 length: 13 amino acids. Germline V lookup: CDR1 MNHEY, CDR2 SMNVEV (reference sequence). Trimming shortened V by 6 bases and J by 1 base, and 6 bases separated the two germline ends. Some clones are missing from TCRdb's copy, which holds only in-frame ones; the method was immunoSEQ multiplex PCR. The data show hundreds of thousands of clones, roughly 89% seen once. As for treatment: 19 received Ad26.COV2.S at low or high dose, single or two shots; about five received placebo; per-sample allocation not given. Sampling took place 63 days after the first vaccine or placebo injection.

This clonotype was sampled from a person between 18 and 60 years old who received the Ad26.COV2.S COVID-19 vaccine or a placebo. The sequencing here drew on peripheral blood, taken in a trial of Ad26.COV2.S vaccine versus placebo. The chain links TRBV27 to TRBJ1-4; D gene uncertain. The CDR3 DNA reads as TGTGCCAGCAGCACTAGAACTAATGAAAAACTGTTTTTT. It specifies CASSTRTNEKLFF.